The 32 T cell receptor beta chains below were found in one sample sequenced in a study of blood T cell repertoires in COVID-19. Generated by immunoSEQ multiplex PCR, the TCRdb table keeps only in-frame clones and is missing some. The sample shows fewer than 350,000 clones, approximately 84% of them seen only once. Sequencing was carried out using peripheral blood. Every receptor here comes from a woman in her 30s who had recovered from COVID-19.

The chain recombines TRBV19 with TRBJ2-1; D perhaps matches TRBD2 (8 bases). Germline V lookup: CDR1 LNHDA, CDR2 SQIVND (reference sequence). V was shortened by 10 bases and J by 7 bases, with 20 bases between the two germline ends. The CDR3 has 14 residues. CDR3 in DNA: TGTGCCACCAGGGGGACTAGGAGGGGTAATGAGCAGTTCTTC. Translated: CATRGTRRGNEQFF.

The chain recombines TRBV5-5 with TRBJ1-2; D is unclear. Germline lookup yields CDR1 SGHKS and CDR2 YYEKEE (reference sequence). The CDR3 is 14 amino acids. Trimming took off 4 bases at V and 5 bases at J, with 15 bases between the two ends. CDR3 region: CASSPTGDFYGYTF. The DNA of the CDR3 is TGTGCCAGCAGCCCAACCGGGGATTTTTATGGCTACACCTTC.

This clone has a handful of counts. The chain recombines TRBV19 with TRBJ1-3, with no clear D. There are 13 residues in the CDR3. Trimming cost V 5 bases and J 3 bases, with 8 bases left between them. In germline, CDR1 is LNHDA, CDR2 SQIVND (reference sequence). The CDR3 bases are TGTGCCAGTAGTTCGCCAGGTGGAAACACCATATATTTT. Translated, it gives CASSSPGGNTIYF.

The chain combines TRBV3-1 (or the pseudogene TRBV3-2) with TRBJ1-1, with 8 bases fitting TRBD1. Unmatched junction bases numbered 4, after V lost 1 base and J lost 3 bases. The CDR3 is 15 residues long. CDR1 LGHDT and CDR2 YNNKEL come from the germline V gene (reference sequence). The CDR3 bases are TGTGCCAGCAGCCAAGGGACAGGGACGTACACTGAAGCTTTCTTT. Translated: CASSQGTGTYTEAFF.

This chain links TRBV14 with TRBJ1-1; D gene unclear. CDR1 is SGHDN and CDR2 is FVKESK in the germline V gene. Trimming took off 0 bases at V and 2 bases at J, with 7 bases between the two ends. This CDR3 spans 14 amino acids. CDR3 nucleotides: TGTGCCAGCAGCCAAGATTACAGAAACACTGAAGCTTTCTTT. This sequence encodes CASSQDYRNTEAFF. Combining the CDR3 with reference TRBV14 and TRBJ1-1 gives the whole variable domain EAGVTQFPSHSVIEKGQTVTLRCDPISGHDNLYWYRRVMGKEIKFLLHFVKESKQDESGMPNNRFLAERTGGTYSTLKVQPAELEDSGVYFCASSQDYRNTEAFFGQGTRLTVV.

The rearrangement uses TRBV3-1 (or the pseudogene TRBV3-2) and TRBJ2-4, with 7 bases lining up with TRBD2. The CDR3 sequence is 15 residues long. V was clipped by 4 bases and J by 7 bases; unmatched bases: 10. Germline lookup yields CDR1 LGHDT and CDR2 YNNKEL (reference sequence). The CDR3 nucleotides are TGTGCCAGCAGCCTATCTGCGGGGGTCGGGAACATTCAGTACTTC. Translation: CASSLSAGVGNIQYF.

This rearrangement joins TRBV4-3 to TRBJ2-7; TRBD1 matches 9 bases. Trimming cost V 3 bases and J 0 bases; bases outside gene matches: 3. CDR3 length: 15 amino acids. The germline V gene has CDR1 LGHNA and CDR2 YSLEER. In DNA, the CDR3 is TGCGCCAGCAGCCAGGGGACAGGGAGCTCCTACGAGCAGTACTTC. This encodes CASSQGTGSSYEQYF.

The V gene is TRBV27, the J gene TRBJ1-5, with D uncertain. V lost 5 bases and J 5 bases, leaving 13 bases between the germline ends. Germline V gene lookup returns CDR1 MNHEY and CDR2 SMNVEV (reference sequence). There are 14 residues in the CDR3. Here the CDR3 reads CASSPREPHQPQHF. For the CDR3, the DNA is TGTGCCAGCAGTCCCCGGGAGCCTCATCAGCCCCAGCATTTT.

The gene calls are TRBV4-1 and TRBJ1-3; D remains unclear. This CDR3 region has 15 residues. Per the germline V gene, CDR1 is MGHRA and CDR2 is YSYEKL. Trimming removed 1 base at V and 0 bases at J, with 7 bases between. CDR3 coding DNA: TGCGCCAGCAGCCAAGGAGGTATCTCTGGAAACACCATATATTTT. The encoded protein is CASSQGGISGNTIYF.

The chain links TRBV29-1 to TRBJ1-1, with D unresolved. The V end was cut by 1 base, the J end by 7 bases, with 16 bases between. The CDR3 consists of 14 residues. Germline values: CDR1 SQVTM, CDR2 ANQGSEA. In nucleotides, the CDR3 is TGCAGCGTTGAAGGCGCGCTAACCGTCTTTGAAGCTTTCTTT. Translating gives CSVEGALTVFEAFF.

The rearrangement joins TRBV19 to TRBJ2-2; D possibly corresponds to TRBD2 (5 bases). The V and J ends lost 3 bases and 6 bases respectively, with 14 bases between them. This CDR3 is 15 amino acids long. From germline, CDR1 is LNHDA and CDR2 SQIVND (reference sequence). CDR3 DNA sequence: TGTGCCAGTAGTATCACGGGGTTGGGTTCCGGGGAGCTGTTTTTT. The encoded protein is CASSITGLGSGELFF.

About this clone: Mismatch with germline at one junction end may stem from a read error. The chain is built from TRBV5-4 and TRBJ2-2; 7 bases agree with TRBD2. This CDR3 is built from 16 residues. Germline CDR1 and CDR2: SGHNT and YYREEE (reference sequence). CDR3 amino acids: CASSLGGNSATGELFF. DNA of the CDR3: TGTGCCAGCAGTTTGGGAGGGAATTCGGCCACCGGGGAGCTGTTTTTT.

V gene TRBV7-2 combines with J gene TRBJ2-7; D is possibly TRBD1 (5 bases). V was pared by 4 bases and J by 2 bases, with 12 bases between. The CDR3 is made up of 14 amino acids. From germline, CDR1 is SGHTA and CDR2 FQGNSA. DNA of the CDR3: TGTGCCAGCAGCTCAGACAGCCTTACCTACGAGCAGTACTTC. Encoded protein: CASSSDSLTYEQYF.

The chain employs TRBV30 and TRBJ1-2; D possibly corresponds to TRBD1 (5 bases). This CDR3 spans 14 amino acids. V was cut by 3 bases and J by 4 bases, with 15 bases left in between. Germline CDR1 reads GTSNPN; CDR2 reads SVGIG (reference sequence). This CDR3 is CAWRRRGEFYGYTF. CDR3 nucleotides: TGTGCCTGGAGGAGGAGGGGAGAATTCTATGGCTACACCTTC.

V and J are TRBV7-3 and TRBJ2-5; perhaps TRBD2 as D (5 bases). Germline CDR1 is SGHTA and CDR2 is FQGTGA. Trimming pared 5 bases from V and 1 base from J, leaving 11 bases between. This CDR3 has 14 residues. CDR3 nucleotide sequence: TGTGCCAGCAGCCCGCAGGACTCCCAAGAGACCCAGTACTTC. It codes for CASSPQDSQETQYF.

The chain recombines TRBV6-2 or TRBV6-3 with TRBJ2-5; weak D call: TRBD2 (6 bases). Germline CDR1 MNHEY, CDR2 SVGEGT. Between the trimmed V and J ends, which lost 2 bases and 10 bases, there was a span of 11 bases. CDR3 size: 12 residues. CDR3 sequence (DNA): TGTGCCAGCAGTTACATCTGGCGGGACCAGTACTTC. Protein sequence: CASSYIWRDQYF.

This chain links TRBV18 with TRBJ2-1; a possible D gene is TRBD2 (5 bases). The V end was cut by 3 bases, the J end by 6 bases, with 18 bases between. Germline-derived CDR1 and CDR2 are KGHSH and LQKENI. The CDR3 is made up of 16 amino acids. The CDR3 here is CASSPFGGVASNEQFF. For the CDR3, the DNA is TGTGCCAGCTCACCTTTCGGTGGGGTAGCGTCCAATGAGCAGTTCTTC. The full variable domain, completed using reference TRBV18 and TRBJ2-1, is NAGVMQNPRHLVRRRGQEARLRCSPMKGHSHVYWYRQLPEEGLKFMVYLQKENIIDESGMPKERFSAEFPKEGPSILRIQQVVRGDSAAYFCASSPFGGVASNEQFFGPGTRLTVL.

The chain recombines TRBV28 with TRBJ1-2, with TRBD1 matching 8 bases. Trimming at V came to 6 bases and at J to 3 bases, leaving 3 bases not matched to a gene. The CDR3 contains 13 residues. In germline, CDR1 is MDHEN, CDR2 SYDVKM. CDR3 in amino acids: CASRPGQDYGYTF. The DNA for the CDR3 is TGTGCCAGCAGACCGGGACAGGACTATGGCTACACCTTC.

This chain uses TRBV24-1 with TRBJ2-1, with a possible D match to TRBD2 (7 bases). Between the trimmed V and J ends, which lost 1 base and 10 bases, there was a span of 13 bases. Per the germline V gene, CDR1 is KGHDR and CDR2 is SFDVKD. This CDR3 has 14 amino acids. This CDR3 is CATSDLGGAPEQFF. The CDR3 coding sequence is TGTGCCACCAGTGATTTAGGGGGGGCGCCCGAGCAGTTCTTC.

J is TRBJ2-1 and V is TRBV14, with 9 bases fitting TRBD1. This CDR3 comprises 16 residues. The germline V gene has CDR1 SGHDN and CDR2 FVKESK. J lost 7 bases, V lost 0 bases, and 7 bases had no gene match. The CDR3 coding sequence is TGTGCCAGCAGCCAAGATCCACAGGGGGCTAATAATGAGCAGTTCTTC. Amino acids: CASSQDPQGANNEQFF.

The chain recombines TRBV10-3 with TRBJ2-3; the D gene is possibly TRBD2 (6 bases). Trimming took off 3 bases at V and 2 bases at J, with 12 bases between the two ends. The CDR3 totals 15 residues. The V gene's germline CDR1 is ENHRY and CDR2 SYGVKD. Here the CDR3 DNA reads TGTGCCATCAGTGACAGCGGAGGGGCCACAGATACGCAGTATTTT. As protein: CAISDSGGATDTQYF.

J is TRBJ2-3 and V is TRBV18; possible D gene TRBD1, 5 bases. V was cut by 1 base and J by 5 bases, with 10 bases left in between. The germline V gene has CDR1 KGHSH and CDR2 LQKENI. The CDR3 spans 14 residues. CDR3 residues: CASSPLGAGDTQYF. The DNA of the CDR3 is TGTGCCAGCTCACCACTAGGGGCTGGAGATACGCAGTATTTT.

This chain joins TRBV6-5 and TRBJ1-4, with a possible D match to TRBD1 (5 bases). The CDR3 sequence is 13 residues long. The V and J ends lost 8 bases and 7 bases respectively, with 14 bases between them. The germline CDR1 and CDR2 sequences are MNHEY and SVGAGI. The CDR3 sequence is CASGRGGSEKLFF. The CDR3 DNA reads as TGTGCCAGCGGACGGGGGGGGAGTGAAAAACTGTTTTTT.

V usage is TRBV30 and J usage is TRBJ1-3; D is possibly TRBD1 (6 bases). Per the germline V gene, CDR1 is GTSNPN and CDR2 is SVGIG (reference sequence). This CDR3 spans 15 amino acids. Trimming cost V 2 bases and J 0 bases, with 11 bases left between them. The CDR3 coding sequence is TGTGCCTGGAGTCCACAGGGCTTCTCTGGAAACACCATATATTTT. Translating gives CAWSPQGFSGNTIYF.

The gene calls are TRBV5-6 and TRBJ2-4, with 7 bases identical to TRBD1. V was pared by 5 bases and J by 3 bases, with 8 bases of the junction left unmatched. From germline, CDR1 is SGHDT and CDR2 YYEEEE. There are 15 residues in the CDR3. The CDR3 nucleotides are TGTGCCAGCAGAGTGATCCGGGACAGCAAAAACATTCAGTACTTC. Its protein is CASRVIRDSKNIQYF.

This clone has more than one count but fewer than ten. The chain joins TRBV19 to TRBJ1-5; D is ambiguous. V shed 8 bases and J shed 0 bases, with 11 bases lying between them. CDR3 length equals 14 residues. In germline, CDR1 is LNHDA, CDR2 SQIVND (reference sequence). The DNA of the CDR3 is TGTGCCAGTGGAGGGCAGACTAGCAATCAGCCCCAGCATTTT. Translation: CASGGQTSNQPQHF.

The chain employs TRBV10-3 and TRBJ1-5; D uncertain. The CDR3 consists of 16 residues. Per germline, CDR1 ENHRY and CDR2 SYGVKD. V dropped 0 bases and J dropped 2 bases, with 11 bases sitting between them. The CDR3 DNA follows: TGTGCCATCAGTGAGTCCGGGGTTGCGGGCAATCAGCCCCAGCATTTT. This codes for CAISESGVAGNQPQHF.

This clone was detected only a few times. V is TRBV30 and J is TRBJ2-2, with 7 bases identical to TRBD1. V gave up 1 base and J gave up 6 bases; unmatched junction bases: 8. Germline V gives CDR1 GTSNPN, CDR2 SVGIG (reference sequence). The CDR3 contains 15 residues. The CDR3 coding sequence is TGTGCCTGGAGTGCAACCGGGACAGAAGCCGGGGAGCTGTTTTTT. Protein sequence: CAWSATGTEAGELFF. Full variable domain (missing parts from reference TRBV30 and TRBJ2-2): SQTIHQWPATLVQPVGSPLSLECTVEGTSNPNLYWYRQAAGRGLQLLFYSVGIGQISSEVPQNLSASRPQDRQFILSSKKLLLSDSGFYLCAWSATGTEAGELFFGEGSRLTVL.

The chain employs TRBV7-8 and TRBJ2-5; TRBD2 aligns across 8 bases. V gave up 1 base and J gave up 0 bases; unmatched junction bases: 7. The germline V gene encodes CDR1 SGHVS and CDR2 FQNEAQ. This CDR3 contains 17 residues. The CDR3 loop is CASSLVSSSGYQETQYF. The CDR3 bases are TGTGCCAGCAGCTTAGTTAGTTCTAGCGGGTACCAAGAGACCCAGTACTTC.

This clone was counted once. The CDR3, as DNA: TGTGCCAGCAGCCCGGACAGCTCTGGAAACACCATATATTTT. It specifies CASSPDSSGNTIYF. J is TRBJ1-3 and V is TRBV7-6; D may be TRBD1 (6 bases). Germline CDR1 and CDR2: SGHVS and FNYEAQ. V was pared by 5 bases and J by 0 bases, with 8 bases between. The CDR3 covers 14 residues.

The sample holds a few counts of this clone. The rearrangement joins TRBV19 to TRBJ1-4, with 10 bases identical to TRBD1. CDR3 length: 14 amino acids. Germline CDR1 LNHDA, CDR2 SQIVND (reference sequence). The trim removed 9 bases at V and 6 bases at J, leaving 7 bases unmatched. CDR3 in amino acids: CASVDRGADEKLFF. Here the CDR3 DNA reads TGTGCCAGCGTGGACAGGGGGGCGGATGAAAAACTGTTTTTT.

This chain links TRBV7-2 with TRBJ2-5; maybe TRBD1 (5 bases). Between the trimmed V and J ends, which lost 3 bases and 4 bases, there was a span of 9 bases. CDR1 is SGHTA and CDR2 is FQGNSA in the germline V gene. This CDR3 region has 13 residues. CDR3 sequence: CASSFLQGETQYF. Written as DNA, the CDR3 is TGTGCCAGCAGCTTTTTGCAGGGAGAGACCCAGTACTTC.